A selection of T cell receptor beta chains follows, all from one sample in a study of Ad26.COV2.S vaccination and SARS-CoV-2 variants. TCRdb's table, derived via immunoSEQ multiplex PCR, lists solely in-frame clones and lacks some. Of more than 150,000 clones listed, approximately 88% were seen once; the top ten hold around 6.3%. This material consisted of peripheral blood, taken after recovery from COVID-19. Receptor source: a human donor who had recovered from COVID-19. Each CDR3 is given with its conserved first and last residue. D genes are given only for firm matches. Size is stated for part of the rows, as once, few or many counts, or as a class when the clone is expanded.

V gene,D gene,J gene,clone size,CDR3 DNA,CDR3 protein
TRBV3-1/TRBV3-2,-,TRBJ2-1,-,TGTGCCAGCAGCTTCCGGGGGAGCACAAACCCTGAGCAGTTCTTC,CASSFRGSTNPEQFF
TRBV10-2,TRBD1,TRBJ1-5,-,TGCGCCAGCTCCTTCGGGACAGGGTCTCACAATCAGCCCCAGCATTTT,CASSFGTGSHNQPQHF
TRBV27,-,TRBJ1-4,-,TGTGCCAGCAGCAAGAGGGGTGCGAATGAAAAACTGTTTTTT,CASSKRGANEKLFF
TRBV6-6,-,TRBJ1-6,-,TGTGCCAGCACCTTGAGCGGAAATTCACCCCTCCACTTT,CASTLSGNSPLHF
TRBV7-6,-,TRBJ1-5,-,TGTGCCAGCAGTTTAGGGATTAAGGGAAGGAGCAATCAGCCCCAGCATTTT,CASSLGIKGRSNQPQHF
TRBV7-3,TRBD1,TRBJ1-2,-,TGTGCCAGCAGCCAAGCAGGGGGCGATGGCTACACCTTC,CASSQAGGDGYTF
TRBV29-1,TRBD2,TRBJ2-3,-,TGCAGCGTTTTCGGAATCCGGGGTAGCGGGACCTCTTTCACAGATACGCAGTATTTT,CSVFGIRGSGTSFTDTQYF
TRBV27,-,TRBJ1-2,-,TGTGCCAGCAGTTTATCAGGATTTACAGGTTCCTATGGCTACACCTTC,CASSLSGFTGSYGYTF
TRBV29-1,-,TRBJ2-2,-,TGCAGCGCCCGCGCGGCCGGGGAGCTGTTTTTT,CSARAAGELFF
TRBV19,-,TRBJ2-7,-,TGTGCCAGTAGTATATCCGGGACACCGTCCTACGAGCAGTACTTC,CASSISGTPSYEQYF
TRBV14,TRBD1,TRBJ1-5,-,TGTGCCAGCGCCCACAGAACGGACAGGGGAACCCAGCCCCAGCATTTT,CASAHRTDRGTQPQHF
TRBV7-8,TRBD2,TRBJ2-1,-,TGTGCCAGCAGCTTAGGACTAGCGAATGAGCAGTTCTTC,CASSLGLANEQFF
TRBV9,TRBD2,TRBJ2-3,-,TGTGCCAGCAGCGAAAGACTAGCGGGAGGGCCTACGGCAGATACGCAGTATTTT,CASSERLAGGPTADTQYF
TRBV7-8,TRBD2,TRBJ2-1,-,TGTGCCAGCAGCCCCGGACTAGCGGGAGGGAATGAGCAGTTCTTC,CASSPGLAGGNEQFF
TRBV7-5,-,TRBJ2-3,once,TGTGCCAGAAGCTTACGGGACCCCACAATGGATACGCAGTATTTT,CARSLRDPTMDTQYF
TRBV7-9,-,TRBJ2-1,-,TGTGCCAGCAGCTCGGACAGCCCGATCAATGAGCAGTTCTTC,CASSSDSPINEQFF
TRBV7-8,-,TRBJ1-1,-,TGTGCCAGCAGTCCCCGGCGAGCAACTGAAGCTTTCTTT,CASSPRRATEAFF
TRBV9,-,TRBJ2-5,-,TGTGCCAGCAGCGTAGCCCCCGAGGAGACCCAGTACTTC,CASSVAPEETQYF
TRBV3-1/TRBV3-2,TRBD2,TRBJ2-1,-,TGTGCCAGCAGACCTACTAGCGGGGGTCCCAATGAGCAGTTCTTC,CASRPTSGGPNEQFF
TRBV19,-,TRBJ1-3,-,TGTGCCAGTAGTTCAGGGTTTGGAAACACCATATATTTT,CASSSGFGNTIYF
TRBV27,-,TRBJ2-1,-,TGTGCCAGCAGTTTAGGCATCAGCTCCTACAATGAGCAGTTCTTC,CASSLGISSYNEQFF
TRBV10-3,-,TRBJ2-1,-,TGTGCCATCAGTCCGGGACTCGTTCCCGGTAATGAGCAGTTCTTC,CAISPGLVPGNEQFF
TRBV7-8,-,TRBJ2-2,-,TGTGCCAGCAGGGTCGGGCCGAACACCGGGGAGCTGTTTTTT,CASRVGPNTGELFF
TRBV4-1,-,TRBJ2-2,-,TGCGCCAGCAGCCAAGAGGGGAGAAACACCGGGGAGCTGTTTTTT,CASSQEGRNTGELFF
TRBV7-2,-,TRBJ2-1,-,TGTGCCAGCAGCTTAGGATTGGGTAATGAGCAGTTCTTC,CASSLGLGNEQFF
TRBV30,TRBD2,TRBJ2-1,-,TGTGCCTGGAGAACTAGCGGGAGTTCGGGTGAGCAGTTCTTC,CAWRTSGSSGEQFF
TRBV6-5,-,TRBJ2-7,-,TGTGCCAGCAGTCCCGTCACAGGTATTCCTACGAAGCAGTACTTC,CASSPVTGIPTKQYF
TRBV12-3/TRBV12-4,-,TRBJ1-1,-,TGTGCCAGCAGAGTGAGGGGAGTGACTGAAGCTTTCTTT,CASRVRGVTEAFF
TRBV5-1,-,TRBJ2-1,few,TGCGCCAGCAGATTGGGTAGCGGTGGGAATGAGCAGTTCTTC,CASRLGSGGNEQFF
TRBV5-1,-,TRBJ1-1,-,TGCGCCAGCAGCTTGGTCCGCTTAGGGGCAAAGAACACTGAAGCTTTCTTT,CASSLVRLGAKNTEAFF
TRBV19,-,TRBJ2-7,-,TGTGCCAGTAGTTACCGGACAGTCCAAAGCTCCTACGAGCAGTACTTC,CASSYRTVQSSYEQYF
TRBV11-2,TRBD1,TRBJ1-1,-,TGTGCCAGCAGCTCATACAGGGGCCCGAACACTGAAGCTTTCTTT,CASSSYRGPNTEAFF
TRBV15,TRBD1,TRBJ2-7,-,TGTGCCACCAGCAGTTACCACAGGGGGCTGGAGCAGTACTTC,CATSSYHRGLEQYF
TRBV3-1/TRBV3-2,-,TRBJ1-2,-,TGTGCCAGCAGCCAAGAGGGGGCCTACAACTATGGCTACACCTTC,CASSQEGAYNYGYTF
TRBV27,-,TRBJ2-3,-,TGTGCCAGCAGTCTCCGACTAGTCTTACCGACAGATACGCAGTATTTT,CASSLRLVLPTDTQYF
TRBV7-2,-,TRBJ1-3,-,TGTGCCAGCAGCCAATGGGCAGACCCCTCTGGAAACACCATATATTTT,CASSQWADPSGNTIYF
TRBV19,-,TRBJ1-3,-,TGTGCCAGTACCTCACGGGACACACCTCACTCTGGAAACACCATATATTTT,CASTSRDTPHSGNTIYF
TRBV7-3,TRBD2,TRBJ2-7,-,TGTGCCAGCAGCTCCCTAGCGGGGTCGTCCTACGAGCAGTACTTC,CASSSLAGSSYEQYF
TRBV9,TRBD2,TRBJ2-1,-,TGTGCCAGCAGCCCCGGGGGAGCGGGGGGCAATGAGCAGTTCTTC,CASSPGGAGGNEQFF
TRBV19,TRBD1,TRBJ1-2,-,TGTGCCAGTAGTACCCTGGACAGGGCGGCCTATGGCTACACCTTC,CASSTLDRAAYGYTF
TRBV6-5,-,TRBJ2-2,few,TGTGCCAGCACAACAGGGAACACCGGGGAGCTGTTTTTT,CASTTGNTGELFF
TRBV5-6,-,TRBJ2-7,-,TGTGCCAGCAGCTTGAGAGCAGGGACGGGCGAGCAGTACTTC,CASSLRAGTGEQYF
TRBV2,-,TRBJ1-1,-,TGTGCCAGCAGGGGAGACAAAGCGGCTGAAGCTTTCTTT,CASRGDKAAEAFF
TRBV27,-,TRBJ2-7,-,TGTGCCAGCAGTTTAACACAGGGTGGGGACTACGAGCAGTACTTC,CASSLTQGGDYEQYF
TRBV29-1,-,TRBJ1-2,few,TGCAGCACCATCCGAGGGGCGAACTATGGCTACACCTTC,CSTIRGANYGYTF
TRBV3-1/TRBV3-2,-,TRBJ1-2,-,TGTGCCAGCAGCCCGATACCCCCCCCCAGTTATGGCTACACCTTC,CASSPIPPPSYGYTF
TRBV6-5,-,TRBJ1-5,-,TGTGCCAGCAGCTATAGACAGTTGGGTCAGCCCCAGCATTTT,CASSYRQLGQPQHF
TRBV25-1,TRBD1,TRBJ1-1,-,TGTGCCAGTGTCCAGGGGGGGAACACTGAAGCTTTCTTT,CASVQGGNTEAFF
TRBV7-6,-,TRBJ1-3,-,TGTGCCAGCAGCCCGCGGACAGACTCTGGAAACACCATATATTTT,CASSPRTDSGNTIYF
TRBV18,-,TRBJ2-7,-,TGTGCCAGCTCACCACCGGCCAGGGGGAGGGAGCAGTACTTC,CASSPPARGREQYF
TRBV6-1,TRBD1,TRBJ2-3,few,TGTGCCAGCAGTGAACTTGGGACAGGGATCGGTAGGGCAGATACGCAGTATTTT,CASSELGTGIGRADTQYF
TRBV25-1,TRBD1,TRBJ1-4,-,TGTGCCAGCAGTGACTATGGACAGGGCGATGAAAAACTGTTTTTT,CASSDYGQGDEKLFF
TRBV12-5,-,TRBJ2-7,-,TGTGCTAGTGGTTTGGCCCCATATGAGCAGTACTTC,CASGLAPYEQYF
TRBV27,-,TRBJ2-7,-,TGTGCCAGCAGTCCCCAAATTATAGGATACCCTACCTACGAGCAGTACTTC,CASSPQIIGYPTYEQYF